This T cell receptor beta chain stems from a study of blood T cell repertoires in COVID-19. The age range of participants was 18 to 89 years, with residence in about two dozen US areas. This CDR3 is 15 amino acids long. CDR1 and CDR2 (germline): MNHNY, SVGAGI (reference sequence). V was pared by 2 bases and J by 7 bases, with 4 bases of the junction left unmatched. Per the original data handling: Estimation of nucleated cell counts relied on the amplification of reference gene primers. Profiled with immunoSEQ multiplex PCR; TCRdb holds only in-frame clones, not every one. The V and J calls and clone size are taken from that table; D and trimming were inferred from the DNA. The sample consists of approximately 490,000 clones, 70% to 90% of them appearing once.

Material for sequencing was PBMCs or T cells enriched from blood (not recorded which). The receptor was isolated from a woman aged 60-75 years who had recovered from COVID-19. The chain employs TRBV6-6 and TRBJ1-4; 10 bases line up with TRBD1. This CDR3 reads CASSYPGQGREKLFF. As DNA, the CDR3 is TGTGCCAGCAGTTACCCGGGACAGGGGCGTGAAAAACTGTTTTTT.